This T cell receptor beta chain originates from a study of technical replicates of blood from several donors. Here immunoSEQ multiplex PCR was the method, and the copy in TCRdb shows in-frame clones only, minus some. The sample carries about 59,000 clones, just over 90% recorded once. The J segment lost 0 bases and the V segment lost 4 bases, leaving 9 bases of the junction unmatched. Germline CDR1 SGHRS, CDR2 YFSETQ. This CDR3 contains 16 residues. Sequencing was done on a sample of PBMCs. The chain joins TRBV5-1 to TRBJ1-1, with 7 bases lining up with TRBD1. The receptor's source is a human donor in good health. Some clones in this sample may be carry-over from other donors' samples. The DNA for the CDR3 is TGCGCCAGCAGCGGACTTACAGGGGTCATGAACACTGAAGCTTTCTTT. Protein product: CASSGLTGVMNTEAFF.